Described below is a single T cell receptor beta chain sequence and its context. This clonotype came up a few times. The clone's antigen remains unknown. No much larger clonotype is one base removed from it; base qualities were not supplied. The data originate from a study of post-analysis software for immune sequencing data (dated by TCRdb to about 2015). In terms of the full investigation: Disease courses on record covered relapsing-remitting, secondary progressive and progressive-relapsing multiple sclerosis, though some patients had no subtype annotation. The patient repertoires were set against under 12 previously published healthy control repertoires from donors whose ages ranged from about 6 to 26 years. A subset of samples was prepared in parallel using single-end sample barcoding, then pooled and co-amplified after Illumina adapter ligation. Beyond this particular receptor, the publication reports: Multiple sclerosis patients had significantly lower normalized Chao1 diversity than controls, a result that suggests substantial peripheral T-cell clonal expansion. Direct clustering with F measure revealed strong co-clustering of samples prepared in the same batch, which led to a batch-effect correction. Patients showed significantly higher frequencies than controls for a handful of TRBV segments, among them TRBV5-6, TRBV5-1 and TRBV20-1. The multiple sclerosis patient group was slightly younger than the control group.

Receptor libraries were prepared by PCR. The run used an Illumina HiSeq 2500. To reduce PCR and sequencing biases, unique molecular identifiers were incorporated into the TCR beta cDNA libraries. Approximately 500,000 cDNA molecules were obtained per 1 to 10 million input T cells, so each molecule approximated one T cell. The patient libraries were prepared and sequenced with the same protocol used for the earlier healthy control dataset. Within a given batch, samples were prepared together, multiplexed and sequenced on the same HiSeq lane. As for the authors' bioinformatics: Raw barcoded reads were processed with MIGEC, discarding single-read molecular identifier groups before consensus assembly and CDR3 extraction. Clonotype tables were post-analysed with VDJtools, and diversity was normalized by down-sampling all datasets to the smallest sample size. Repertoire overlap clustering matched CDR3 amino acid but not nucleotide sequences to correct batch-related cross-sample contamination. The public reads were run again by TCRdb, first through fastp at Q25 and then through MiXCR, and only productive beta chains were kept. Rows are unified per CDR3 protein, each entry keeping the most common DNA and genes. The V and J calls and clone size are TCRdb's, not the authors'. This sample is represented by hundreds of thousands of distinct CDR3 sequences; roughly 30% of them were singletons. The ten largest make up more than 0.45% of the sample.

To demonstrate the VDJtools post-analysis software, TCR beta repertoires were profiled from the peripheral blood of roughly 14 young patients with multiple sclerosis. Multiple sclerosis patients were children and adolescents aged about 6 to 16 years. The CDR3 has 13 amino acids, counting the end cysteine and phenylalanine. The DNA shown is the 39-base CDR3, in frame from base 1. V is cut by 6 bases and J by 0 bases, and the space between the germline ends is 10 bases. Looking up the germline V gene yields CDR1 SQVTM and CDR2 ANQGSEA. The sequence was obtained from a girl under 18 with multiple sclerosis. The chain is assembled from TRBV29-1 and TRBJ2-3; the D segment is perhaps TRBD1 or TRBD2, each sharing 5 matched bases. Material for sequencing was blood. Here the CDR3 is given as CSVDGDSTDTQYF. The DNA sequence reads TGCAGCGTGGACGGGGACAGCACAGATACGCAGTATTTT.